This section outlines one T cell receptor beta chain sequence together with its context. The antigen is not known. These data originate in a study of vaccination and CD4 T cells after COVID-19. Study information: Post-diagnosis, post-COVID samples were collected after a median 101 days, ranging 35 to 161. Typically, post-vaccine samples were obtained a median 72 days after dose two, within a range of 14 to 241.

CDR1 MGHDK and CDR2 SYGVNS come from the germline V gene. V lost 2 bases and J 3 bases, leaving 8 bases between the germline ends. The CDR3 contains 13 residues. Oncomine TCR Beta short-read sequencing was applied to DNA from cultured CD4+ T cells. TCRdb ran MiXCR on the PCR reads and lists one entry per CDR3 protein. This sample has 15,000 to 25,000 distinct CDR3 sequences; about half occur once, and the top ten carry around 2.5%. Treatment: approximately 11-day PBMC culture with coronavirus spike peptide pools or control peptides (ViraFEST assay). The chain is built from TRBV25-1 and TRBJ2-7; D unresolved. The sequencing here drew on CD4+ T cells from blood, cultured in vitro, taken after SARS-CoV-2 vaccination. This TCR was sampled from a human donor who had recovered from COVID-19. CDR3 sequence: CASSETVGYEQYF. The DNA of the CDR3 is TGTGCCAGCAGTGAAACGGTGGGCTACGAGCAGTACTTC.